A single sample is the source of the 27 T cell receptor beta chains below, sequenced in a study of radiation and T cells in renal cell carcinoma (dated by TCRdb to about 2020). Libraries were made using the immunoSEQ multiplex PCR assay. TCRdb provides this immuneACCESS table in a form limited to in-frame rearrangements. Some clones are lacking; in checked studies, under half of them reflect an unresolved V gene, and why the rest are absent is not known. A total of 100,000 to 150,000 clones appear in this sample, around 83% of them only once. Around 3% of the sample lies in the top ten. Reading the label with the study, this specimen's time point is: baseline pretreatment blood. The treatment or condition label corresponds to: 15 Gy SBRT to primary tumor, nephrectomy 4 weeks later. Sequenced here: blood, sampled from a patient whose treatment included radiotherapy and nephrectomy. All receptors derive from a woman aged 55-69 years with renal cell carcinoma.

This chain connects TRBV6-1 to TRBJ2-7; D possibly corresponds to TRBD2 (5 bases). With 4 bases removed from V and 0 bases from J, the gap between germline ends came to 13 bases. CDR1 MNHNS and CDR2 SASEGT come from the germline V gene. The CDR3 is made up of 15 amino acids. The CDR3 DNA is TGTGCCAGCAGTGGATATGTTGGGAGCTCCTACGAGCAGTACTTC. Protein sequence: CASSGYVGSSYEQYF.

Only one count was recorded for this clone. A much larger clone lies a single base off, so this may be a read error. This rearrangement joins TRBV2 to TRBJ1-1, with 8 bases aligning to TRBD1. V shed 5 bases and J 1 base; nucleotides not matched to a gene: 3. Germline V gives CDR1 SNHLY, CDR2 FYNNEI. The CDR3 has 14 residues. In nucleotides, the CDR3 is TGTGCCAGCAGTACCGGGACAGGGAACACTGAAGCTTTCTTT. It codes for CASSTGTGNTEAFF.

This chain joins TRBV9 and TRBJ1-1; no clear D gene. The germline V gene has CDR1 SGDLS and CDR2 YYNGEE. This CDR3 spans 13 amino acids. The ends were cut back, 3 bases at V and 1 base at J, with 7 bases in the middle. Here the CDR3 reads CASSAQTNTEAFF. CDR3 DNA: TGTGCCAGCAGCGCACAGACGAACACTGAAGCTTTCTTT.

The chain couples TRBV7-9 to TRBJ1-4; 8 bases match TRBD1. The CDR3 is 18 amino acids. CDR1 SEHNR and CDR2 FQNEAQ come from the germline V gene (reference sequence). The ends lost 4 bases at V and 6 bases at J; junction bases unmatched: 16. The CDR3, as DNA: TGTGCCAGCAGCTCAACTACCGTTTCCGAGACAGGGGATGAAAAACTGTTTTTT. This translates into CASSSTTVSETGDEKLFF.

The rearrangement uses TRBV6-6 and TRBJ2-2; a weak D match, TRBD1 (5 bases). V was shortened by 6 bases and J by 4 bases, with 15 bases between the two germline ends. This CDR3 is 15 amino acids long. Germline values: CDR1 MNHNY, CDR2 SVGAGI (reference sequence). This CDR3 is CASSPDSPTTGELFF. CDR3 in DNA: TGTGCCAGCAGCCCCGACAGCCCAACCACCGGGGAGCTGTTTTTT.

The chain links TRBV27 to TRBJ2-1, with 11 positions matching TRBD2. The germline V gene has CDR1 MNHEY and CDR2 SMNVEV (reference sequence). The CDR3 runs 15 residues. Losses at the gene ends were 7 bases for V and 6 bases for J; bases not matched to a gene: 8. The CDR3 nucleotides read TGTGCCAGCACCCGAGGGACTAGCGGTTTCAATGAGCAGTTCTTC. It yields the protein CASTRGTSGFNEQFF.

The rearrangement joins TRBV7-2 to TRBJ1-2; possibly TRBD1 for D (5 bases). CDR3 length equals 13 residues. Germline V gives CDR1 SGHTA, CDR2 FQGNSA. The V gene lost 5 bases and the J gene lost 6 bases, with 13 bases spanning the gap. The CDR3 here is CASSPAGYHGYTF. The CDR3 region has the DNA TGTGCCAGCAGCCCGGCAGGGTATCATGGCTACACCTTC.

The genes are TRBV18 and TRBJ1-4; D unresolved. V lost 3 bases and J lost 8, with 10 bases in between. CDR3 length: 13 amino acids. The germline V gene has CDR1 KGHSH and CDR2 LQKENI. CDR3 loop: CASSPIDGEKLFF. In nucleotides, the CDR3 is TGTGCCAGCTCACCCATAGATGGAGAAAAACTGTTTTTT.

This clone was seen only a few times. V gene TRBV11-3 combines with J gene TRBJ2-3; D might be TRBD2 (5 bases). There are 15 residues in the CDR3. V was clipped by 3 bases and J by 2 bases, with 12 bases between them. CDR1 and CDR2 from the germline V gene are SGHNT and YENEEA. Written as DNA, the CDR3 is TGTGCCAGCAGCTTCCCGGGGTGGCCCACAGATACGCAGTATTTT. Encoded protein: CASSFPGWPTDTQYF.

This clone was observed a few times. The chain links TRBV29-1 to TRBJ2-2, with D perhaps TRBD1 (5 bases). Germline V CDR1 and CDR2: SQVTM, ANQGSEA. V dropped 7 bases and J dropped 3 bases, with 12 bases sitting between them. The CDR3 spans 13 residues. The CDR3 sequence: CSACRVDTGELFF. The CDR3 DNA is TGCAGCGCCTGCAGGGTCGACACCGGGGAGCTGTTTTTT.

The chain combines TRBV6-5 with TRBJ1-3, with D perhaps matching TRBD1 (6 bases). The CDR3 contains 14 residues. CDR1 MNHEY and CDR2 SVGAGI come from the germline V gene. Trimming took off 2 bases at V and 4 bases at J, with 9 bases between the two ends. The CDR3 DNA sequence: TGTGCCAGCAGTTACCTTGGACAGGGAAACACCATATATTTT. Translation: CASSYLGQGNTIYF.

V and J are TRBV30 and TRBJ2-2; 11 bases line up with TRBD1. The CDR3 spans 18 residues. V lost 1 base, J lost 1 base, and 8 bases stayed unmatched. Germline V lookup: CDR1 GTSNPN, CDR2 SVGIG (reference sequence). CDR3 amino acids: CAWSGEPGQGENTGELFF. DNA for the CDR3: TGTGCCTGGAGTGGGGAACCGGGACAGGGGGAGAACACCGGGGAGCTGTTTTTT.

The chain recombines TRBV29-1 with TRBJ2-7; a weak D match, TRBD1 (6 bases). V shed 4 bases and J shed 3 bases, with 10 bases lying between them. CDR1 is SQVTM, CDR2 ANQGSEA, per germline. The CDR3 has 12 amino acids. CDR3 loop: CSVAQGDYEQYF. For the CDR3, the DNA is TGCAGCGTTGCACAGGGAGACTACGAGCAGTACTTC.

J is TRBJ1-6 and V is TRBV5-4; D remains ambiguous. Per germline, CDR1 SGHNT and CDR2 YYREEE (reference sequence). CDR3 length: 14 residues. V was shortened by 2 bases and J by 10 bases, with 13 bases between the two germline ends. DNA for the CDR3: TGTGCCAGCAGCTTCCTGGGCCCAGGATCACCCCTCCACTTT. Residues: CASSFLGPGSPLHF.

The chain links TRBV6-6 to TRBJ1-6; D is undetermined. The CDR3 extends over 14 amino acids. Germline CDR1 and CDR2: MNHNY and SVGAGI (reference sequence). Deletions cut 7 bases from V and 6 bases from J, with 13 bases between. The CDR3 sequence is CASTFVDGNSPLHF. The CDR3 DNA sequence: TGTGCCAGCACCTTCGTGGACGGTAATTCACCCCTCCACTTT.

The V and J genes are TRBV6-6 and TRBJ2-3; perhaps TRBD2 as D (6 bases). Germline-derived CDR1 and CDR2 are MNHNY and SVGAGI (reference sequence). CDR3 length: 14 residues. Trimming removed 4 bases at V and 3 bases at J, with 11 bases between. CDR3 sequence (DNA): TGTGCCAGCAGTTTCCCGGGGGAGACAGATACGCAGTATTTT. It is translated as CASSFPGETDTQYF.

A single count supports this clone. The chain is built from TRBV19 and TRBJ2-7; 10 nucleotides align to TRBD1. With V trimmed by 8 bases and J by 2 bases, 24 bases remained unmatched. This CDR3 has 20 residues. Germline V gene data show CDR1 as LNHDA and CDR2 as SQIVND (reference sequence). DNA of the CDR3: TGTGCCAGTTCCACTCCGTCTGGACAGGGGGGCCTCGGCTCAACCTACGAGCAGTACTTC. It specifies CASSTPSGQGGLGSTYEQYF.

In DNA, the CDR3 is TGTGCCAGCAGCTTGGGGGCCCGGGGACAGGGGGCGGGAGAGACCCAGTACTTC. Encoded protein: CASSLGARGQGAGETQYF. The V call is TRBV5-4, the J call TRBJ2-5, with 12 bases identical to TRBD1. The V gene end was trimmed by 0 bases and the J gene end by 4 bases; junction bases not matched to a gene: 10. The CDR3 has 18 residues. Looked up from germline, CDR1 is SGHNT and CDR2 is YYREEE (reference sequence).

This chain joins TRBV5-5 and TRBJ1-1; D gene uncertain. There are 15 residues in the CDR3. Germline-derived CDR1 and CDR2 are SGHKS and YYEKEE (reference sequence). The V end was cut by 0 bases, the J end by 3 bases, with 12 bases between. DNA for the CDR3: TGTGCCAGCAGCTTGGTCGGGCCCGGGGACACTGAAGCTTTCTTT. Protein product: CASSLVGPGDTEAFF.

This chain uses TRBV10-3 with TRBJ2-1; the D gene is possibly TRBD2 (6 bases). CDR1 ENHRY and CDR2 SYGVKD come from the germline V gene. CDR3 length: 18 amino acids. V shed 0 bases and J shed 7 bases, with 22 bases lying between them. This chain's CDR3 is CAISESPGGLATKNEQFF. The DNA of the CDR3 is TGTGCCATCAGTGAGTCGCCCGGAGGGCTAGCTACAAAAAATGAGCAGTTCTTC.

This CDR3 reads CASGVTDTQYF. CDR3 nucleotide sequence: TGTGCCAGCGGGGTTACAGATACGCAGTATTTT. This sequence joins TRBV25-1 and TRBJ2-3, with D uncertain. The CDR3 runs to 11 residues. V lost 8 bases, J lost 3 bases, and 6 bases lay in between. Germline V gene sequence: CDR1 MGHDK, CDR2 SYGVNS.

V and J are TRBV28 and TRBJ2-1, with D possibly being TRBD2 (5 bases). In germline, CDR1 is MDHEN, CDR2 SYDVKM. Trimming shortened V by 5 bases and J by 7 bases, and 9 bases separated the two germline ends. This CDR3 contains 12 residues. The CDR3 DNA is TGTGCCAGCAGTACCTCGGGGAATGAGCAGTTCTTC. Its translation: CASSTSGNEQFF. Combining the CDR3 with reference TRBV28 and TRBJ2-1 gives the whole variable domain DVKVTQSSRYLVKRTGEKVFLECVQDMDHENMFWYRQDPGLGLRLIYFSYDVKMKEKGDIPEGYSVSREKKERFSLILESASTNQTSMYLCASSTSGNEQFFGPGTRLTVL.

The rearrangement links TRBV5-1 to TRBJ1-1; 11 nucleotides agree with TRBD1. Germline V gene lookup returns CDR1 SGHRS and CDR2 YFSETQ. V trimming: 5 bases; J trimming: 4 bases; junction bases outside the gene matches: 7. The CDR3 has 15 residues. CDR3 sequence: CASRNGQGAGTEAFF. CDR3 nucleotides: TGCGCCAGCAGAAACGGACAGGGGGCAGGCACTGAAGCTTTCTTT.

The rearrangement joins TRBV2 to TRBJ1-5, with no clear D. The CDR3 consists of 13 residues. Germline V gene data show CDR1 as SNHLY and CDR2 as FYNNEI. Trimming removed 6 bases at V and 1 base at J, with 7 bases between. CDR3 bases: TGTGCCAGCAGGACGGAGAGCAATCAGCCCCAGCATTTT. It specifies CASRTESNQPQHF.

V gene TRBV6-4 combines with J gene TRBJ1-6, with D possibly matching TRBD1 (5 bases). Trimming pared 4 bases from V and 2 bases from J, leaving 6 bases between. The CDR3 length is 14 residues. CDR1 and CDR2 from the germline V gene are MRHNA and SNTAGT. CDR3 bases: TGTGCCAGCAGTGCGGGACCCTATAATTCACCCCTCCACTTT. Residues: CASSAGPYNSPLHF.

Written as DNA, the CDR3 is TGCAGCGTTCAGACAGGGCTGGACTATGGCTACACCTTC. It yields the protein CSVQTGLDYGYTF. The V call is TRBV29-1, the J call TRBJ1-2; 7 nucleotides line up with TRBD1. The CDR3 has 13 residues. The germline gives CDR1 SQVTM, CDR2 ANQGSEA. The V and J ends lost 5 bases and 3 bases, in that order; junction bases with no gene match: 6.

This clone has more than one count but fewer than ten. V usage is TRBV27 and J usage is TRBJ1-1; no definite D call. Germline CDR1 MNHEY, CDR2 SMNVEV (reference sequence). The CDR3 has 13 amino acids. The V gene lost 5 bases and the J gene lost 3 bases, with 10 bases spanning the gap. In nucleotides, the CDR3 is TGTGCCAGCAGTCTGGGGAGGGACACTGAAGCTTTCTTT. Translating gives CASSLGRDTEAFF.